These 30 T cell receptor beta chains came from one sample sequenced in a study of cytomegalovirus exposure and HLA in healthy donors. PCR primers comprised 60 Vbeta and 13 Jbeta primers. The protocol was immunoSEQ multiplex PCR, while the TCRdb copy is restricted to in-frame clones and leaves out a portion. Here the sample table reports 90,000 to 100,000 clones. The sample consisted of PBMCs. Receptors were obtained from a woman in her twenties or thirties in good health and CMV-seronegative.

The genes are TRBV11-3 and TRBJ2-5, with D maybe TRBD2 (6 bases). Germline-derived CDR1 and CDR2 are SGHNT and YENEEA. This CDR3 has 16 residues. V was pared by 1 base and J by 1 base, with 13 bases between. The CDR3 nucleotides read TGTGCCAGCAGCTTAGGGGGGGACTGGGGCCAAGAGACCCAGTACTTC. It specifies CASSLGGDWGQETQYF.

V usage is TRBV4-1 and J usage is TRBJ2-1; TRBD2 matches at 12 bases. Per germline, CDR1 MGHRA and CDR2 YSYEKL. This CDR3 has 19 amino acids. With V trimmed by 2 bases and J by 8 bases, 16 bases remained unmatched. CDR3 DNA: TGCGCCAGCAGCCAACGCCCTGGACTAGCGGGATATCTGGGTGATGAGCAGTTCTTC. This translates into CASSQRPGLAGYLGDEQFF.

CDR3 bases: TGCGCCAGCAGCTCTAGGACAGGGAGTGGTGAAAAACTGTTTTTT. This gives the protein CASSSRTGSGEKLFF. The chain is built from TRBV4-1 and TRBJ1-4; 8 positions agree with TRBD1. V gave up 5 bases and J gave up 7 bases; unmatched junction bases: 9. Germline V gene sequence: CDR1 MGHRA, CDR2 YSYEKL. There are 15 residues in the CDR3.

The gene calls are TRBV29-1 and TRBJ2-7; 10 bases are a match to TRBD2. The germline V gene has CDR1 SQVTM and CDR2 ANQGSEA. V lost 7 bases and J lost 5; bases outside the gene matches: 5. This CDR3 contains 12 residues. The CDR3: CSAGTSANEQYF. CDR3 nucleotide sequence: TGCAGCGCCGGGACTAGCGCCAACGAGCAGTACTTC.

The chain links TRBV5-1 to TRBJ2-3, with TRBD2 matching over 11 bases. V lost 5 bases to trimming and J lost 5 bases; unmatched junction nucleotides: 4. Germline V CDR1 and CDR2: SGHRS, YFSETQ. This CDR3 is built from 14 residues. The CDR3: CASSTSGRGDTQYF. DNA for the CDR3: TGCGCCAGCAGTACTAGCGGGAGAGGAGATACGCAGTATTTT. Combining the CDR3 with reference TRBV5-1 and TRBJ2-3 gives the whole variable domain KAGVTQTPRYLIKTRGQQVTLSCSPISGHRSVSWYQQTPGQGLQFLFEYFSETQRNKGNFPGRFSGRQFSNSRSEMNVSTLELGDSALYLCASSTSGRGDTQYFGPGTRLTVL.

This chain links TRBV13 with TRBJ2-5; 7 bases map to TRBD2. The CDR3 consists of 20 residues. The J segment lost 2 bases and the V segment lost 0 bases, leaving 18 bases of the junction unmatched. Germline loops: CDR1 PRHDT, CDR2 FYEKMQ (reference sequence). CDR3 residues: CASSLGLGGTSDRQQETQYF. The CDR3 DNA is TGTGCCAGCAGCTTAGGCCTCGGGGGTACTAGCGACCGACAACAAGAGACCCAGTACTTC.

The chain uses TRBV27 and TRBJ1-5; the match to TRBD1 covers 8 bases. The junction had 10 bases not matched to a gene; V was cut back by 6 bases and J by 3 bases. This CDR3 contains 16 residues. Per germline, CDR1 MNHEY and CDR2 SMNVEV (reference sequence). DNA of the CDR3: TGTGCCAGCAGAGGAATTCAGGGGGCAGTCAATCAGCCCCAGCATTTT. Translating gives CASRGIQGAVNQPQHF.

Worth noting for this clone: One junction end disagrees with the germline gene, perhaps due to a read error. V and J are TRBV27 and TRBJ2-1, with 10 positions matching TRBD2. The CDR3 sequence is 15 residues long. Germline CDR1 MNHEY, CDR2 SMNVEV (reference sequence). The CDR3: CVSSSGLAAYNEQFF. In DNA form, the CDR3 reads TGTGTCAGCAGTTCCGGACTAGCGGCCTACAATGAGCAGTTCTTC.

The V call is TRBV2, the J call TRBJ2-2, with D possibly TRBD2 on 6 matching bases. The ends were cut back, 6 bases at V and 6 bases at J, with 11 bases in the middle. The length of the CDR3 is 13 residues. From germline, CDR1 is SNHLY and CDR2 FYNNEI. The CDR3 DNA follows: TGTGCCAGCAGCGAGGGGACTCCCGGGGAGCTGTTTTTT. It encodes CASSEGTPGELFF.

The J gene is TRBJ2-7, the V gene TRBV6-1, with 7 nucleotides matching TRBD2. Germline CDR1 reads MNHNS; CDR2 reads SASEGT. With V trimmed by 6 bases and J by 1 base, 9 bases remained unmatched. This CDR3 comprises 15 residues. The CDR3 here is CASSALGRGSYEQYF. The CDR3 DNA sequence: TGTGCCAGCAGCGCTTTAGGGAGGGGATCCTACGAGCAGTACTTC.

This chain uses TRBV28 with TRBJ2-7; 8 bases agree with TRBD2. Germline CDR1 and CDR2: MDHEN and SYDVKM. V lost 3 bases to trimming and J lost 4 bases; unmatched junction nucleotides: 8. The CDR3 spans 15 residues. CDR3 nucleotides: TGTGCCAGCAGTTTCCCCGGGGGGGGTCTGTACGAGCAGTACTTC. Residues: CASSFPGGGLYEQYF.

The chain joins TRBV15 to TRBJ2-7; D gene unclear. Germline CDR1 and CDR2: LNHNV and YYDKDF (reference sequence). This CDR3 has 15 amino acids. V was cut by 0 bases and J by 2 bases, with 11 bases left in between. The CDR3 protein is CATSREYLRAYEQYF. In nucleotides, the CDR3 is TGTGCCACCAGCAGAGAATACCTTCGGGCCTACGAGCAGTACTTC.

J is TRBJ1-3 and V is TRBV25-1; D is uncertain. The CDR3 has 15 residues. Trimming took 3 bases from V and 4 from J, leaving 13 bases between them. Per germline, CDR1 MGHDK and CDR2 SYGVNS. In DNA, the CDR3 is TGTGCCAGCAGTGAGGCAGGCAGCGGAGGAAACACCATATATTTT. Amino acids: CASSEAGSGGNTIYF.

The chain joins TRBV5-1 to TRBJ2-1; 7 nucleotides match TRBD2. CDR3 size: 13 residues. From germline, CDR1 is SGHRS and CDR2 YFSETQ. The V segment lost 2 bases and the J segment 4 bases; nucleotides outside the gene matches: 0. This chain's CDR3 is CASSFGGYNEQFF. The CDR3 bases are TGCGCCAGCAGCTTCGGGGGGTACAATGAGCAGTTCTTC.

The chain carries TRBV30 and TRBJ1-6, with 9 bases that match TRBD1. The germline gives CDR1 GTSNPN, CDR2 SVGIG (reference sequence). This CDR3 spans 17 amino acids. With V trimmed by 4 bases and J by 0 bases, 7 bases remained unmatched. The CDR3 here is CAWKWTGASSYNSPLHF. The CDR3 region has the DNA TGTGCCTGGAAATGGACAGGGGCCAGCTCCTATAATTCACCCCTCCACTTT. Full variable domain (outside the CDR3, taken from reference TRBV30 and TRBJ1-6): SQTIHQWPATLVQPVGSPLSLECTVEGTSNPNLYWYRQAAGRGLQLLFYSVGIGQISSEVPQNLSASRPQDRQFILSSKKLLLSDSGFYLCAWKWTGASSYNSPLHFGNGTRLTVT.

The chain carries TRBV28 and TRBJ2-1; TRBD2 matches 7 bases. The length of the CDR3 is 13 residues. Germline loops: CDR1 MDHEN, CDR2 SYDVKM. The ends lost 6 bases at V and 9 bases at J; junction bases unmatched: 8. CDR3 loop: CASRPGLTSEQFF. Written as DNA, the CDR3 is TGTGCCAGCAGGCCGGGACTAACAAGTGAGCAGTTCTTC.

This sequence joins TRBV28 and TRBJ2-2, with a weak D call TRBD2 (6 bases). Trimming stripped 2 bases from V and 0 bases from J, with 10 bases between. The CDR3 is 16 residues long. Germline loops: CDR1 MDHEN, CDR2 SYDVKM. CDR3 region: CASSLTGTSNTGELFF. CDR3 sequence (DNA): TGTGCCAGCAGTTTAACCGGGACTTCGAACACCGGGGAGCTGTTTTTT.

This rearrangement joins TRBV7-9 to TRBJ1-1; the D gene is possibly TRBD1 (5 bases). CDR1 and CDR2 (germline): SEHNR, FQNEAQ (reference sequence). Trimming shortened V by 1 base and J by 8 bases, and 11 bases separated the two germline ends. The CDR3 runs 13 residues. The CDR3 region has the DNA TGTGCCAGCAGCTTAGACGGGGGGTTAGAAGCTTTCTTT. Translated, it gives CASSLDGGLEAFF.

The chain couples TRBV7-9 to TRBJ1-1, with D perhaps matching TRBD1 (5 bases). This CDR3 is 15 amino acids long. CDR1 is SEHNR and CDR2 is FQNEAQ in the germline V gene (reference sequence). The ends were cut back, 5 bases at V and 1 base at J, with 14 bases in the middle. The DNA for the CDR3 is TGTGCCAGCAGCCAGAGGCGCAGGGCGAACACTGAAGCTTTCTTT. Its protein is CASSQRRRANTEAFF.

The chain couples TRBV7-2 to TRBJ2-3, with a tentative D call TRBD2 (6 bases). CDR3 size: 12 residues. Germline V gives CDR1 SGHTA, CDR2 FQGNSA. V shed 1 base and J shed 11 bases, with 10 bases lying between them. In nucleotides, the CDR3 is TGTGCCAGCAGCTTAGTGGGTAGCGGGCAGTATTTT. It translates to CASSLVGSGQYF. Variable domain in full (rest from reference TRBV7-2 and TRBJ2-3): GAGVSQSPSNKVTEKGKDVELRCDPISGHTALYWYRQSLGQGLEFLIYFQGNSAPDKSGLPSDRFSAERTGGSVSTLTIQRTQQEDSAVYLCASSLVGSGQYFGPGTRLTVL.

The chain uses TRBV5-1 and TRBJ2-7; no clear D gene. The V gene lost 0 bases and the J gene lost 5 bases, with 3 bases spanning the gap. Germline V gives CDR1 SGHRS, CDR2 YFSETQ. The CDR3 contains 11 residues. The CDR3 coding sequence is TGCGCCAGCAGCTTGGCGGACGAGCAGTACTTC. Protein product: CASSLADEQYF.

This chain connects TRBV6-1 to TRBJ2-5; 9 nucleotides agree with TRBD1. Germline V gene data show CDR1 as MNHNS and CDR2 as SASEGT. CDR3 length equals 13 residues. The trim removed 4 bases at V and 7 bases at J, leaving 4 bases unmatched. DNA for the CDR3: TGTGCCAGCAGTGGGACAGGGGAAGGGACCCAGTACTTC. Its translation: CASSGTGEGTQYF.

This chain joins TRBV9 and TRBJ1-1; TRBD1 matches at 7 bases. This CDR3 is 14 amino acids long. Germline CDR1 reads SGDLS; CDR2 reads YYNGEE. The ends lost 0 bases at V and 7 bases at J; junction bases unmatched: 6. This CDR3 reads CASSVEMGQNEAFF. In DNA, the CDR3 is TGTGCCAGCAGCGTAGAGATGGGACAGAATGAAGCTTTCTTT.

The rearrangement joins TRBV28 to TRBJ2-1; TRBD1 is a possible D gene (7 bases). The V end was cut by 6 bases, the J end by 6 bases, with 21 bases between. CDR1 and CDR2 (germline): MDHEN, SYDVKM. There are 16 residues in the CDR3. CDR3 in DNA: TGTGCCAGCAGGAAACTAGCAGGGGGTAGGGGCAATGAGCAGTTCTTC. Residues: CASRKLAGGRGNEQFF.

The chain employs TRBV18 and TRBJ2-7, with a possible D match to TRBD1 (5 bases). With 0 bases removed from V and 2 bases from J, the gap between germline ends came to 11 bases. From germline, CDR1 is KGHSH and CDR2 LQKENI. The CDR3 is 15 amino acids. This CDR3 reads CASSPPGGATYEQYF. In DNA form, the CDR3 reads TGTGCCAGCTCACCACCGGGTGGGGCGACCTACGAGCAGTACTTC.

V is TRBV29-1 and J is TRBJ1-2, with D unclear. Germline loops: CDR1 SQVTM, CDR2 ANQGSEA. This CDR3 has 8 amino acids. The ends were cut back, 8 bases at V and 8 bases at J, with 6 bases in the middle. CDR3 amino acids: CSPRGYTF. CDR3 nucleotide sequence: TGCAGCCCCCGGGGCTACACCTTC.

The chain joins TRBV9 to TRBJ2-5; 10 positions agree with TRBD2. V was pared by 4 bases and J by 5 bases, with 14 bases of the junction left unmatched. This CDR3 has 17 amino acids. CDR1 is SGDLS and CDR2 is YYNGEE in the germline V gene. CDR3 nucleotides: TGTGCCAGCAGCCCCCGACCGAGCGGGGGGGGAGGGGAGACCCAGTACTTC. Protein sequence: CASSPRPSGGGGETQYF.

The CDR3 sequence: CATSRDVWVRGLNYGYTF. Here the CDR3 DNA reads TGTGCCACCAGCAGAGATGTATGGGTCAGGGGGCTTAACTATGGCTACACCTTC. The chain combines TRBV15 with TRBJ1-2; 8 nucleotides line up with TRBD1. There are 18 residues in the CDR3. CDR1 is LNHNV, CDR2 YYDKDF, per germline (reference sequence). After removal of 0 bases from V and 1 base from J, the junction contained 10 bases not matched to a gene.

The chain is built from TRBV7-3 and TRBJ2-1; 7 bases match TRBD2. The CDR3 runs 15 residues. Looked up from germline, CDR1 is SGHTA and CDR2 is FQGTGA. V trimming: 5 bases; J trimming: 1 base; junction bases outside the gene matches: 5. CDR3 sequence: CASSSSSGSYNEQFF. The CDR3 bases are TGTGCCAGCAGCAGCAGTAGCGGGTCCTACAATGAGCAGTTCTTC.

The chain's CDR3 is CASSAPRGTKFYEQYF. The CDR3 DNA sequence: TGTGCCAGCAGCGCCCCGAGGGGGACCAAGTTCTACGAGCAGTACTTC. The genes are TRBV27 and TRBJ2-7; D might be TRBD1 (6 bases). The CDR3 totals 16 residues. Germline V gene data show CDR1 as MNHEY and CDR2 as SMNVEV (reference sequence). V shed 6 bases and J shed 3 bases, with 21 bases lying between them.